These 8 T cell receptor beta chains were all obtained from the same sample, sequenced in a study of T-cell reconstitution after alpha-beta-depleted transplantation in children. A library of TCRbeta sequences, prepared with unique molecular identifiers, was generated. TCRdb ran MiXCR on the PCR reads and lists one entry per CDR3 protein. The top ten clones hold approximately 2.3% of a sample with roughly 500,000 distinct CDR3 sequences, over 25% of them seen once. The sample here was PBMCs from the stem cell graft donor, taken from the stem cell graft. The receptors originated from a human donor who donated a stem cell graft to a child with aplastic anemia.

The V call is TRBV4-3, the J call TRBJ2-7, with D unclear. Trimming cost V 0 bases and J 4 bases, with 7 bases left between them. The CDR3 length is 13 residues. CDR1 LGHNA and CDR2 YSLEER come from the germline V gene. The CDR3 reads CASSQDKGYEQYF. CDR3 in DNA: TGCGCCAGCAGCCAAGATAAAGGTTACGAGCAGTACTTC.

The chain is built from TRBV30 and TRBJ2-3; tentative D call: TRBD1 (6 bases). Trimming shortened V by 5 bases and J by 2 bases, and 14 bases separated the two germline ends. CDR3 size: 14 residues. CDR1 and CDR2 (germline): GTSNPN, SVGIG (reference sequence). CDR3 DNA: TGTGCCTGGCGCCAGGGGATATTCACAGATACGCAGTATTTT. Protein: CAWRQGIFTDTQYF.

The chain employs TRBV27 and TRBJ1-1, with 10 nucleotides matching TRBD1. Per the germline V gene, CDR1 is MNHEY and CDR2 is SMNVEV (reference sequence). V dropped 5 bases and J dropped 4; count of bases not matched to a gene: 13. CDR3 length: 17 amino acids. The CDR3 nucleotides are TGTGCCAGCAGTACCGGGACAGGGGCGAGTTGGAGCACTGAAGCTTTCTTT. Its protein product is CASSTGTGASWSTEAFF.

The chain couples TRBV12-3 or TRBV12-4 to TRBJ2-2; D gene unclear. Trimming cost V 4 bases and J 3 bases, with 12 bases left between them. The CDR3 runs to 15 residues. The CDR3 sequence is CASSSVPRHTGELFF. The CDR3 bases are TGTGCCAGCAGTTCCGTCCCCAGGCACACCGGGGAGCTGTTTTTT.

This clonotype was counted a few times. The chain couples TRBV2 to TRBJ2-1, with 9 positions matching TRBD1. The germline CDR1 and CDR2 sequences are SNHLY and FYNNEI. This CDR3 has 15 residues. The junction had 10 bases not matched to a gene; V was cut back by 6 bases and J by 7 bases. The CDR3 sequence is CASRGGQGLGNEQFF. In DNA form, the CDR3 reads TGTGCCAGCAGGGGTGGACAGGGGCTAGGGAATGAGCAGTTCTTC. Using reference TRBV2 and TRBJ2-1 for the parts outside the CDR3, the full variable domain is EPEVTQTPSHQVTQMGQEVILRCVPISNHLYFYWYRQILGQKVEFLVSFYNNEISEKSEIFDDQFSVERPDGSNFTLKIRSTKLEDSAMYFCASRGGQGLGNEQFFGPGTRLTVL.

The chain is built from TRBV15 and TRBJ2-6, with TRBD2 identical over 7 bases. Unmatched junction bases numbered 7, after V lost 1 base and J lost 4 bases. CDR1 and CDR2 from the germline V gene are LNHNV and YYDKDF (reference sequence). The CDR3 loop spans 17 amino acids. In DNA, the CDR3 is TGTGCCACCAGCAGAGGCGGGAGAGGGTCCGGGGCCAACGTCCTGACTTTC. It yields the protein CATSRGGRGSGANVLTF.

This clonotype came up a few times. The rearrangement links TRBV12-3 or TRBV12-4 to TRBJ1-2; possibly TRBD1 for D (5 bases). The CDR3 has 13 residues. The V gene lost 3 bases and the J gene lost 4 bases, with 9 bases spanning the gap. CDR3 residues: CASSFRAVYGYTF. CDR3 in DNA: TGTGCCAGCAGTTTCAGGGCTGTCTATGGCTACACCTTC.

CDR3 nucleotide sequence: TGCAGCGTTGAAGACGGAAGAGTCCAAGAGACCCAGTACTTC. This codes for CSVEDGRVQETQYF. The rearrangement joins TRBV29-1 to TRBJ2-5; no reliable D call. Trimming took 0 bases from V and 1 from J, leaving 9 bases between them. Germline CDR1 is SQVTM and CDR2 is ANQGSEA. This CDR3 has 14 residues.